The following is a T cell receptor beta chain sequence with its context. Only in-frame clones appear in the TCRdb table, and some are missing; sequencing was by immunoSEQ multiplex PCR. This table has a few hundred thousand clones, around 93% appearing once. This entry comes from a study of blood T cell repertoires in COVID-19. The V end lost 6 bases, the J end lost 2 bases, and 11 bases lay between the germline ends. The germline V gene encodes CDR1 LNHDA and CDR2 SQIVND (reference sequence). This CDR3 region has 14 residues. This TCR derives from a human donor in a cohort exposed to, infected with or recovered from COVID-19 (not recorded which). The donor label of this sample is uncertain. Sequencing was performed on PBMCs or T cells enriched from blood (not recorded which). The rearrangement links TRBV19 to TRBJ2-1, with D tentatively TRBD1 (6 bases). DNA for the CDR3: TGTGCCAGTAGCCCCCGGGACACCTACAATGAGCAGTTCTTC. This sequence encodes CASSPRDTYNEQFF.